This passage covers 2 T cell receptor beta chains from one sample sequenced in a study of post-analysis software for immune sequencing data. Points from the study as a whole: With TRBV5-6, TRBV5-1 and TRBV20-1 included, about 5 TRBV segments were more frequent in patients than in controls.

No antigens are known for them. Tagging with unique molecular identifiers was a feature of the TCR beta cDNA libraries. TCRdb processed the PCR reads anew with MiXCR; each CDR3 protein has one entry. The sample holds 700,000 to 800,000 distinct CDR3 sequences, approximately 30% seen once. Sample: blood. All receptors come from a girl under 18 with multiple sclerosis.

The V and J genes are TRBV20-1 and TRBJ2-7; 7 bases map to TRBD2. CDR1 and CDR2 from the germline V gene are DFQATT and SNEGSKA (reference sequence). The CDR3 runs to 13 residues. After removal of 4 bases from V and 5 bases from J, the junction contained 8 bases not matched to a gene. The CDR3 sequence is CSAMIAGGNEQYF. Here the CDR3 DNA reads TGCAGTGCTATGATAGCGGGTGGTAACGAGCAGTACTTC.

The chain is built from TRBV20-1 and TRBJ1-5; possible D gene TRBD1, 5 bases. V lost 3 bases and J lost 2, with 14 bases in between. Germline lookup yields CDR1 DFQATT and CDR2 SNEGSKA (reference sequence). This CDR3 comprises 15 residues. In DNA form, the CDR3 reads TGCAGTGCTAGTTTTACCCCGGGGGGCAATCAGCCCCAGCATTTT. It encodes CSASFTPGGNQPQHF.